Each of the 20 T cell receptor beta chains below was sequenced from the same sample in a study of T cells in Graves' hyperthyroidism and ophthalmopathy. Researchers amplified the TCR beta CDR3 regions from RNA transcripts. A first-round RT-PCR of the TCR CDR3 used the HTBI primer set. TCRdb itself ran the multiplex PCR reads through MiXCR, one entry per CDR3 protein. This table holds about half a million distinct CDR3 sequences, 15% to 20% found once. Sequencing was carried out using blood. These receptor sequences come from a woman under 40 with Graves' ophthalmopathy.

This chain links TRBV19 with TRBJ2-1, with D unresolved. Germline V lookup: CDR1 LNHDA, CDR2 SQIVND (reference sequence). V was shortened by 5 bases and J by 0 bases, with 14 bases between the two germline ends. The CDR3 spans 16 residues. CDR3 residues: CASSSESWSSYNEQFF. As DNA, the CDR3 is TGTGCCAGTAGTTCCGAAAGCTGGAGCTCCTACAATGAGCAGTTCTTC.

This clonotype was detected many times. The rearrangement uses TRBV28 and TRBJ2-1; a possible D gene is TRBD2 (6 bases). V lost 8 bases to trimming and J lost 7 bases, with 21 bases between them. CDR1 is MDHEN, CDR2 SYDVKM, per germline. The CDR3 length is 15 residues. The CDR3 region has the DNA TGTGCCAGCGGGGACCCTAGCGTCGGGGGAAATGAGCAGTTCTTC. Translating gives CASGDPSVGGNEQFF.

This clonotype was recorded at least ten times. The chain uses TRBV28 and TRBJ2-1, with a weak D call TRBD1 (5 bases). Trimming removed 2 bases from V and 8 bases from J, with 13 bases in between. Germline assignment: CDR1 MDHEN and CDR2 SYDVKM. The CDR3 has 14 amino acids. The CDR3 region is CASSLRRLRDEQFF. CDR3 DNA: TGTGCCAGCAGTTTAAGGCGGCTCAGGGATGAGCAGTTCTTC.

This clonotype was detected many times. The chain carries TRBV3-1 and TRBJ2-2; weak D call: TRBD1 (6 bases). This CDR3 has 13 amino acids. The germline V and J ends were trimmed by 4 bases and 13 bases, with 16 bases remaining between them. CDR1 and CDR2 (germline): LGHDT, YNNKEL (reference sequence). CDR3 protein: CASSRPGPRGLFF. The CDR3 nucleotides are TGTGCCAGCAGCCGACCGGGCCCCAGGGGGCTGTTTTTT.

Concerning this clonotype itself: It may be a read error: a sequence one base away is much more abundant. The gene calls are TRBV28 and TRBJ2-7; D remains ambiguous. Deletions cut 9 bases from V and 5 bases from J, with 17 bases between. This CDR3 has 13 amino acids. CDR1 is MDHEN, CDR2 SYDVKM, per germline. CDR3 protein: CARSQPVGDEQYF. The CDR3 DNA follows: TGTGCCAGGAGTCAGCCCGTTGGGGACGAGCAGTACTTC. Supplemented by reference TRBV28 and TRBJ2-7, the full variable domain reads DVKVTQSSRYLVKRTGEKVFLECVQDMDHENMFWYRQDPGLGLRLIYFSYDVKMKEKGDIPEGYSVSREKKERFSLILESASTNQTSMYLCARSQPVGDEQYFGPGTRLTVT.

At least ten counts were recorded for this clonotype. V and J are TRBV3-1 and TRBJ1-6; the D gene is possibly TRBD1 (5 bases). The CDR3 spans 18 residues. Germline V gene data show CDR1 as LGHDT and CDR2 as YNNKEL (reference sequence). Deletions cut 3 bases from V and 7 bases from J, with 22 bases between. CDR3 sequence: CASSHRGRAGLENSPLHF. CDR3 bases: TGTGCCAGCAGCCATAGGGGTCGGGCCGGGTTGGAGAATTCACCCCTCCACTTT.

In this sample, this clonotype turned up many times. The CDR3 loop is CASSLTGPPYNEQFF. The CDR3 DNA reads as TGTGCCAGCTCACTTACAGGTCCCCCGTACAATGAGCAGTTCTTC. The genes are TRBV18 and TRBJ2-1; tentative D call: TRBD1 (5 bases). Germline V gene sequence: CDR1 KGHSH, CDR2 LQKENI. V lost 4 bases to trimming and J lost 4 bases, with 14 bases between them. The CDR3 is made up of 15 amino acids.

CDR3 nucleotide sequence: TGCAGCCCCCAGGAGGGCCCATCCAAAAACATTCAGTACTTC. Translating gives CSPQEGPSKNIQYF. The V call is TRBV20-1, the J call TRBJ2-4, with D perhaps TRBD2 (6 bases). The CDR3 has 14 amino acids. Germline loops: CDR1 DFQATT, CDR2 SNEGSKA (reference sequence).

The sample holds many counts of this clonotype. The rearrangement links TRBV11-1 to TRBJ2-1, with 8 bases that match TRBD2. Trimming removed 4 bases from V and 2 bases from J; junction bases left unmatched: 4. Germline V CDR1 and CDR2: SGHAT, FQDESV (reference sequence). This CDR3 has 15 residues. CDR3 amino acids: CASSSLAETYNEQFF. CDR3 nucleotides: TGTGCCAGCAGCTCACTAGCGGAAACCTACAATGAGCAGTTCTTC. The full variable domain, rest sourced from reference TRBV11-1 and TRBJ2-1, is EAEVAQSPRYKITEKSQAVAFWCDPISGHATLYWYRQILGQGPELLVQFQDESVVDDSQLPKDRFSAERLKGVDSTLKIQPAELGDSAMYLCASSSLAETYNEQFFGPGTRLTVL.

Points on this clonotype: A much larger clone lies one base from this, so it may be a read error. The chain employs TRBV5-1 and TRBJ1-1; 9 positions agree with TRBD1. Germline V gene sequence: CDR1 SGHRS, CDR2 YFSETQ. V dropped 4 bases and J dropped 0; count of bases not matched to a gene: 10. This CDR3 has 17 residues. The chain's CDR3 is CASSKGQGSNLNTEAFF. The CDR3 DNA reads as TGCGCCAGCAGCAAGGGACAGGGCAGCAATTTGAACACTGAAGCTTTCTTT.

This clonotype was seen at least ten times. V usage is TRBV30 and J usage is TRBJ2-1, with 12 bases matching TRBD2. The V and J ends lost 2 bases and 2 bases, in that order; junction bases with no gene match: 7. The germline gives CDR1 GTSNPN, CDR2 SVGIG (reference sequence). CDR3 length equals 17 residues. The DNA of the CDR3 is TGTGCCTGGAGTCCCTTCTGGACTAGCGGGACCTACAATGAGCAGTTCTTC. Translation: CAWSPFWTSGTYNEQFF.

The chain links TRBV6-5 to TRBJ2-5, with a possible D match to TRBD1 (5 bases). Trimming left V 2 bases short and J 1 base short, with 11 bases between. The CDR3 contains 15 residues. Germline CDR1 reads MNHEY; CDR2 reads SVGAGI. CDR3 sequence reads: CASSYPQELQETQYF. CDR3 sequence (DNA): TGTGCCAGCAGTTACCCACAGGAGCTCCAAGAGACCCAGTACTTC.

The chain links TRBV27 to TRBJ2-5; 9 bases are shared with TRBD1. CDR3 length: 16 amino acids. V shed 5 bases and J 5 bases; nucleotides not matched to a gene: 12. Germline CDR1 MNHEY, CDR2 SMNVEV (reference sequence). CDR3 sequence: CASSPLTGTGRETQYF. DNA for the CDR3: TGTGCCAGCAGTCCGCTTACCGGGACAGGGAGGGAGACCCAGTACTTC.

At least ten counts were recorded for this clonotype. The chain has TRBV7-8 and TRBJ2-7; perhaps TRBD2 as D (7 bases). The V gene's germline CDR1 is SGHVS and CDR2 FQNEAQ. The CDR3 sequence is 16 residues long. The V end lost 3 bases, the J end lost 0 bases, and 15 bases lay between the germline ends. The CDR3 sequence is CASSLGGQMSSYEQYF. CDR3 bases: TGTGCCAGCAGCTTGGGGGGGCAAATGAGCTCCTACGAGCAGTACTTC.

This clonotype has a count of ten or more. This rearrangement joins TRBV7-2 to TRBJ2-4, with D uncertain. This CDR3 is built from 14 residues. Germline values: CDR1 SGHTA, CDR2 FQGNSA. V lost 5 bases, J lost 9 bases, and 17 bases lay in between. The CDR3 bases are TGTGCCAGCAGCCCCAATAGGGCGGAGACCATTCAGTACTTC. Translating gives CASSPNRAETIQYF. Full variable domain (rest looked up from reference TRBV7-2 and TRBJ2-4): GAGVSQSPSNKVTEKGKDVELRCDPISGHTALYWYRQSLGQGLEFLIYFQGNSAPDKSGLPSDRFSAERTGGSVSTLTIQRTQQEDSAVYLCASSPNRAETIQYFGAGTRLSVL.

This clonotype was seen repeatedly, ten times or more. The chain couples TRBV27 to TRBJ2-7; D uncertain. Germline V lookup: CDR1 MNHEY, CDR2 SMNVEV (reference sequence). V lost 2 bases and J 6 bases, leaving 11 bases between the germline ends. The CDR3 runs 13 residues. CDR3 bases: TGTGCCAGCAGTTTAAAGTACGCCTTCGAGCAGTACTTC. Translating it yields CASSLKYAFEQYF.

This clonotype was counted ten times or more. The J gene is TRBJ2-1, the V gene TRBV12-3 or TRBV12-4; no clear D gene. V was pared by 6 bases and J by 6 bases, with 6 bases between. The CDR3 runs 11 residues. CDR3: CASRGSNEQFF. The CDR3 region has the DNA TGTGCCAGCAGGGGCAGCAATGAGCAGTTCTTC.

This sequence joins TRBV14 and TRBJ2-1; weak D call: TRBD2 (6 bases). This CDR3 contains 15 residues. Between the trimmed V and J ends, which lost 2 bases and 7 bases, there was a span of 15 bases. CDR1 SGHDN and CDR2 FVKESK come from the germline V gene. The CDR3 loop reads CASSQYAGLKNEQFF. The CDR3 DNA reads as TGTGCCAGCAGCCAATATGCGGGACTGAAGAATGAGCAGTTCTTC. Full variable domain (outside the CDR3, taken from reference TRBV14 and TRBJ2-1): EAGVTQFPSHSVIEKGQTVTLRCDPISGHDNLYWYRRVMGKEIKFLLHFVKESKQDESGMPNNRFLAERTGGTYSTLKVQPAELEDSGVYFCASSQYAGLKNEQFFGPGTRLTVL.

This chain uses TRBV7-9 with TRBJ2-7; 7 bases are shared with TRBD1. Losses at the gene ends were 6 bases for V and 4 bases for J; bases not matched to a gene: 12. The germline gives CDR1 SEHNR, CDR2 FQNEAQ (reference sequence). This CDR3 contains 15 residues. The CDR3 is CASSPDRVVRYEQYF. CDR3 nucleotides: TGTGCCAGCAGTCCCGACAGGGTGGTTAGGTACGAGCAGTACTTC.

The table lists this clonotype with many counts. V is TRBV6-1 and J is TRBJ2-1; 9 bases map to TRBD2. Germline CDR1 is MNHNS and CDR2 is SASEGT. With V trimmed by 8 bases and J by 8 bases, 13 bases remained unmatched. This CDR3 region has 15 residues. The CDR3 reads CASGGGGRDGDEQFF. The DNA of the CDR3 is TGTGCCAGCGGCGGGGGGGGCAGGGATGGCGATGAGCAGTTCTTC.